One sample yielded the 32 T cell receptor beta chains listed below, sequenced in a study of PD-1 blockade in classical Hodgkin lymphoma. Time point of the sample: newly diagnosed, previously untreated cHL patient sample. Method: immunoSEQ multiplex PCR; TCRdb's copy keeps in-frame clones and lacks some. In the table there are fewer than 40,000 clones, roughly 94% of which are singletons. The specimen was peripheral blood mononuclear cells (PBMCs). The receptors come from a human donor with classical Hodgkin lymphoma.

The CDR3 here is CASSPGDRLSYEQYF. The CDR3 DNA follows: TGCGCCAGCAGCCCGGGTGACAGGCTATCCTACGAGCAGTACTTC. V is TRBV5-1 and J is TRBJ2-7; D perhaps matches TRBD1 (6 bases). The CDR3 runs 15 residues. The V and J ends lost 4 bases and 1 base respectively, with 15 bases between them. From germline, CDR1 is SGHRS and CDR2 YFSETQ.

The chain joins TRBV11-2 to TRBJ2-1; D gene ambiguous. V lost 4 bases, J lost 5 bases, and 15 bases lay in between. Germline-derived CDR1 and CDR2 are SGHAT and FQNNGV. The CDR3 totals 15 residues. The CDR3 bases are TGTGCCAGCAGCTCCCTGAGGTCGCGTAACAATGAGCAGTTCTTC. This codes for CASSSLRSRNNEQFF.

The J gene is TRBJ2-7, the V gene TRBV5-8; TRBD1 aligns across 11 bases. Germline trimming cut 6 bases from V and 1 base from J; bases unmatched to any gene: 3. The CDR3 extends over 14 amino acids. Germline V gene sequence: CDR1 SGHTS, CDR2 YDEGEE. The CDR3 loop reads CASKGTGGSYEQYF. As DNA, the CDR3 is TGTGCCAGCAAAGGGACAGGGGGTTCCTACGAGCAGTACTTC. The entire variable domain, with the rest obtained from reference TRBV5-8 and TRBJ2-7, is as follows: EAGVTQSPTHLIKTRGQQATLRCSPISGHTSVYWYQQALGLGLQFLLWYDEGEERNRGNFPPRFSGRQFPNYSSELNVNALELEDSALYLCASKGTGGSYEQYFGPGTRLTVT.

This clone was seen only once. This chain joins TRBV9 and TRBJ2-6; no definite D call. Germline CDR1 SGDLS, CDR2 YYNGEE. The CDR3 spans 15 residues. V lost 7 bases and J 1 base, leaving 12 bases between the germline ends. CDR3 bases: TGTGCCAGCTCGGATACTGGGTCTGGGGCCAACGTCCTGACTTTC. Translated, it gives CASSDTGSGANVLTF.

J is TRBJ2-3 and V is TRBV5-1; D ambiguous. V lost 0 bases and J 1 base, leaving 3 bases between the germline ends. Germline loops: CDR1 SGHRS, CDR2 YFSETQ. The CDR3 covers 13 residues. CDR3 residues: CASSLGGTDTQYF. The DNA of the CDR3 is TGCGCCAGCAGCTTGGGGGGCACAGATACGCAGTATTTT.

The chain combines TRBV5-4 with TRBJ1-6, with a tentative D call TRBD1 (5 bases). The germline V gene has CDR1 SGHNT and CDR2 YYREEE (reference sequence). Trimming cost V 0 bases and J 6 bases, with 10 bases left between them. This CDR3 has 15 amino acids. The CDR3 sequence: CASSLGSGSNSPLHF. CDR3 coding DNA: TGTGCCAGCAGCTTGGGTTCAGGGAGTAATTCACCCCTCCACTTT.

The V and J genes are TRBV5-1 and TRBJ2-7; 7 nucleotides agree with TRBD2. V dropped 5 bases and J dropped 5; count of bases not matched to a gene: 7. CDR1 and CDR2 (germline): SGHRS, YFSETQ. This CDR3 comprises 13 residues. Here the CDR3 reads CASRRSGEDEQYF. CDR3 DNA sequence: TGCGCCAGCAGGCGGAGCGGGGAGGACGAGCAGTACTTC.

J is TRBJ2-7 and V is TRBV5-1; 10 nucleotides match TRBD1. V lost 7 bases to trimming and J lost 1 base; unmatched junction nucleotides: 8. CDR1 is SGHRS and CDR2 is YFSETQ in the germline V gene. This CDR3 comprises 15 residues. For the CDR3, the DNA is TGCGCCAGCTCCAGGGACAGGGGAACTTCCTACGAGCAGTACTTC. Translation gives CASSRDRGTSYEQYF.

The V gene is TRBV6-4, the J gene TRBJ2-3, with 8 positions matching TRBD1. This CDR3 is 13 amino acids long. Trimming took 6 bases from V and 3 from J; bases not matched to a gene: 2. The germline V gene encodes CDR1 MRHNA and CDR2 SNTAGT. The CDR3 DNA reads TGTGCCAGCAGCCGGACAGGGACAGATACGCAGTATTTT. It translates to CASSRTGTDTQYF.

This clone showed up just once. In DNA form, the CDR3 reads TGTGCCAGCAGCCAAGATCTGGCAGCCTTTTCACCCCTCCACTTT. Translation: CASSQDLAAFSPLHF. The chain couples TRBV4-2 to TRBJ1-6; no clear D. Germline CDR1 LGHNA, CDR2 YNFKEQ. There are 15 residues in the CDR3. The ends were cut back, 0 bases at V and 9 bases at J, with 12 bases in the middle.

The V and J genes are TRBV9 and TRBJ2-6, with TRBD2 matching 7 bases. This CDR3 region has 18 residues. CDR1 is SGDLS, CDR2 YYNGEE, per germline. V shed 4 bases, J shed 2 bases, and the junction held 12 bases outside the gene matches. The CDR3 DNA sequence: TGTGCCAGCAGCCCCCATATGGGGGGGTTTACTGGGGCCAACGTCCTGACTTTC. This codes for CASSPHMGGFTGANVLTF.

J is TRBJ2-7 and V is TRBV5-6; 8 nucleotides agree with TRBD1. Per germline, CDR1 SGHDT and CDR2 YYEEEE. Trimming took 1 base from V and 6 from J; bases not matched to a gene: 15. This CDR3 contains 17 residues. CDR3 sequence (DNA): TGTGCCAGCAGCTTGAAGATAGGACAGGGACTTCTGGGCGAGCAGTACTTC. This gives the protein CASSLKIGQGLLGEQYF.

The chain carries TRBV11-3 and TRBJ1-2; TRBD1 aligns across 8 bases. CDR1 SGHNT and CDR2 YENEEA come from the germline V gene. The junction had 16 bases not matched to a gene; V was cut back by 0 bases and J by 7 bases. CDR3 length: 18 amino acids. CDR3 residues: CASSLEPRDRICCCGYTF. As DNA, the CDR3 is TGTGCCAGCAGCTTAGAGCCCAGGGACAGGATCTGCTGCTGTGGCTACACCTTC.

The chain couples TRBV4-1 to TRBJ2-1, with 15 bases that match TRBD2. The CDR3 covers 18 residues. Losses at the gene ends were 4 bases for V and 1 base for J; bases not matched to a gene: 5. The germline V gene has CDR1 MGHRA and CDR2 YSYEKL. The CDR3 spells CASSRWTSGGASYNEQFF. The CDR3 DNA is TGCGCCAGCAGCCGATGGACTAGCGGGGGGGCGTCCTACAATGAGCAGTTCTTC.

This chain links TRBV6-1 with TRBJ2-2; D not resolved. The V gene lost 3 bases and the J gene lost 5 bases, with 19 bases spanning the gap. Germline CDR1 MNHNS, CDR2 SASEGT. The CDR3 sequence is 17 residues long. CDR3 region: CASSDWVQDPVTGELFF. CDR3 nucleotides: TGTGCCAGCAGTGATTGGGTACAAGATCCGGTTACCGGGGAGCTGTTTTTT.

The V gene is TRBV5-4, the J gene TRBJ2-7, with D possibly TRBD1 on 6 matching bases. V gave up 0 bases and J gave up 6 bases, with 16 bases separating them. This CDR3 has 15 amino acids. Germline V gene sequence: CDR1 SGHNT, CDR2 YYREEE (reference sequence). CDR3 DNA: TGTGCCAGCAGCTTGGGTGCAGGGGATACTCGCGAGCAGTACTTC. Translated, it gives CASSLGAGDTREQYF.

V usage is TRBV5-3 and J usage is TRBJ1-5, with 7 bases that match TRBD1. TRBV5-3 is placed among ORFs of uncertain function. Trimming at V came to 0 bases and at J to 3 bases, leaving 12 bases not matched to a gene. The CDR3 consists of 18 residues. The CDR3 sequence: CARSLAGDRVVYNQPQHF. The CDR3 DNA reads TGTGCCAGAAGCTTGGCCGGAGACAGGGTTGTCTACAATCAGCCCCAGCATTTT.

The DNA of the CDR3 is TGTGCCAGCAGCACCGGGACTAGGCGGGATGAGCAGTTCTTC. Protein product: CASSTGTRRDEQFF. The chain links TRBV5-5 to TRBJ2-1; 8 nucleotides line up with TRBD2. The germline V gene has CDR1 SGHKS and CDR2 YYEKEE (reference sequence). Trimming cost V 4 bases and J 8 bases; bases outside gene matches: 8. The CDR3 is made up of 14 amino acids.

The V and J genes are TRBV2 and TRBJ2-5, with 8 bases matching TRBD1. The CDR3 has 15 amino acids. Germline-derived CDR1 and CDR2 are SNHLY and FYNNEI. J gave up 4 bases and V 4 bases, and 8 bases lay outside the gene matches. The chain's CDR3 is CASSVPGQGVETQYF. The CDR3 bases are TGTGCCAGCAGTGTTCCCGGACAGGGAGTAGAGACCCAGTACTTC.

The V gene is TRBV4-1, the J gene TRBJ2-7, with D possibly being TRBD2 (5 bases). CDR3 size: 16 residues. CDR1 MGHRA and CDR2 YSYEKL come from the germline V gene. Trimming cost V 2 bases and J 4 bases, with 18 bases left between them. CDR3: CASSQSGPAGKYEQYF. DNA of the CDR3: TGCGCCAGCAGCCAATCTGGGCCAGCCGGGAAATACGAGCAGTACTTC.

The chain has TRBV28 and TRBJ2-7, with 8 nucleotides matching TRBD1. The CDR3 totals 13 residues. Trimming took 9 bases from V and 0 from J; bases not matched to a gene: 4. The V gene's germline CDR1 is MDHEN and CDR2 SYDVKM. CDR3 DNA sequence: TGTGCCAGTGACAGGGGAAGCTCCTACGAGCAGTACTTC. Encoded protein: CASDRGSSYEQYF.

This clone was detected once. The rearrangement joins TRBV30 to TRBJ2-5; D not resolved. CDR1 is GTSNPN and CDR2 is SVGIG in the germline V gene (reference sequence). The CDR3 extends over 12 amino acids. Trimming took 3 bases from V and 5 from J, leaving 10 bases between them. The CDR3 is CAWRTLGETQYF. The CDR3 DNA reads TGTGCCTGGAGGACGTTGGGGGAGACCCAGTACTTC.

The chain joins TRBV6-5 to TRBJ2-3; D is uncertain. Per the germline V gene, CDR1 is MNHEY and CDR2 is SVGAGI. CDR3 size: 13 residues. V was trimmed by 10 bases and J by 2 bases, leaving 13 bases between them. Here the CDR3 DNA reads TGTGCCACCCAGGTTCCTGCCACAGATACGCAGTATTTT. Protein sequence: CATQVPATDTQYF.

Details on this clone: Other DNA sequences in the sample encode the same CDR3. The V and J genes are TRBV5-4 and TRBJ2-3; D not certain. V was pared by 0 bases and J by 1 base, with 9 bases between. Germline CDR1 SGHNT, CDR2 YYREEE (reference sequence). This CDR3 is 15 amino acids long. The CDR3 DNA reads TGTGCCAGCAGCTTGGCTGGAAGAGGCACAGATACGCAGTATTTT. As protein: CASSLAGRGTDTQYF.

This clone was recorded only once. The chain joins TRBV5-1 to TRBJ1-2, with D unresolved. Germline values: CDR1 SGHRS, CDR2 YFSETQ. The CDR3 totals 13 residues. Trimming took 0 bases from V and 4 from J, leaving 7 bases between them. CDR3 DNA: TGCGCCAGCAGCTTGGGGCCGTCCTATGGCTACACCTTC. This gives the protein CASSLGPSYGYTF.

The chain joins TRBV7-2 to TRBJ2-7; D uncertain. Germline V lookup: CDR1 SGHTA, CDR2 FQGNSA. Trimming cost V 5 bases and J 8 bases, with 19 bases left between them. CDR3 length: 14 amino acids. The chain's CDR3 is CASSETREINKQYF. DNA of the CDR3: TGTGCCAGCAGCGAGACCCGAGAGATTAACAAGCAGTACTTC.

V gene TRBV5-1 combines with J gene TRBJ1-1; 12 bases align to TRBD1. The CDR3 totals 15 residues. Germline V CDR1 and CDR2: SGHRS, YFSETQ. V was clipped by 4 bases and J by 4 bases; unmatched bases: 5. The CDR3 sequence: CASSPGTGGFTEAFF. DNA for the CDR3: TGCGCCAGCAGCCCCGGGACAGGGGGCTTCACTGAAGCTTTCTTT.

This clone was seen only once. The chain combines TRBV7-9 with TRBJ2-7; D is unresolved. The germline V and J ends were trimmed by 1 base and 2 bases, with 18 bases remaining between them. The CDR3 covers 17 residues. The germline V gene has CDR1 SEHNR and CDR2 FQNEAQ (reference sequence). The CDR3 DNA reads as TGTGCCAGCAGCTTAGGTATCGGGTTCGGCAGTACCTACGAGCAGTACTTC. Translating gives CASSLGIGFGSTYEQYF.

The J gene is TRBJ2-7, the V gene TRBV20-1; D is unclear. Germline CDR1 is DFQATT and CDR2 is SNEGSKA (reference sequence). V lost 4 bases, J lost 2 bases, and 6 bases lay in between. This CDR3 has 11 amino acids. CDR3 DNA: TGCAGTGCTACCCAAACCTACGAGCAGTACTTC. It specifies CSATQTYEQYF.

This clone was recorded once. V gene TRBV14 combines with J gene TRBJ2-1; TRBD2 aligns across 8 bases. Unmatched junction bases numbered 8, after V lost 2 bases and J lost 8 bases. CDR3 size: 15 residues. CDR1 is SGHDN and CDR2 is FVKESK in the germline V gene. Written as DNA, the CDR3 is TGTGCCAGCAGCCAATACGGGAGGGCCCATGATGAGCAGTTCTTC. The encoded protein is CASSQYGRAHDEQFF.

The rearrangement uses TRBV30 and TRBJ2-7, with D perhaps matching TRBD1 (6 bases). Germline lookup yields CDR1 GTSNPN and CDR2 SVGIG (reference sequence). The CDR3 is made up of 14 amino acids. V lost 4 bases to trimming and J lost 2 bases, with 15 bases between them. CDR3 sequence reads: CAWTGRGRAYEQYF. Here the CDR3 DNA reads TGTGCCTGGACCGGCAGGGGCAGGGCCTACGAGCAGTACTTC.

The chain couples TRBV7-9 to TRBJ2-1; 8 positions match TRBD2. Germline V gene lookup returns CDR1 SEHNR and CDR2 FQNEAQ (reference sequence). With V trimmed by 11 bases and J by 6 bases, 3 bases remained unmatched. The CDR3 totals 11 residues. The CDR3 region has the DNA TGTGCCCCGGGGGGGCCCAATGAGCAGTTCTTC. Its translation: CAPGGPNEQFF.